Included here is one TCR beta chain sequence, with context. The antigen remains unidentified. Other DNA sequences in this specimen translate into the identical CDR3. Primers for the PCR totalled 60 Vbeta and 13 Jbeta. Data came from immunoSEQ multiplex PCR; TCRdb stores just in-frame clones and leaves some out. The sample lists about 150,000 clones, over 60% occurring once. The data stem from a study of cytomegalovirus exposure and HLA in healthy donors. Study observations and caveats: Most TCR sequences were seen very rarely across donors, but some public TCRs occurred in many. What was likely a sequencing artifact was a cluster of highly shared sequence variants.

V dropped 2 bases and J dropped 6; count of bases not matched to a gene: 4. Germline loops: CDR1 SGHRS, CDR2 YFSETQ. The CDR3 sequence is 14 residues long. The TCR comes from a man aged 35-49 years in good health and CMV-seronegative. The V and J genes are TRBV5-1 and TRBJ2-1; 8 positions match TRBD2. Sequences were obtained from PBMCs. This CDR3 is CASSFTGGGNEQFF. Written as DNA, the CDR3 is TGCGCCAGCAGCTTCACGGGGGGGGGCAATGAGCAGTTCTTC.